These 21 T cell receptor beta chains were all obtained from the same sample, sequenced in a study of OX40 agonist ivuxolimab in advanced cancers. Here immunoSEQ multiplex PCR was the method, and the copy in TCRdb shows in-frame clones only, minus some. The sample lists approximately 69,000 clones, roughly 90% occurring once. The sample consisted of CD4+ or CD8+ T cells sorted from blood, taken in a trial of the OX40 agonist ivuxolimab. These receptors were obtained from an adult with an advanced solid tumor such as melanoma, head and neck, liver or kidney cancer.

The chain recombines TRBV4-3 with TRBJ2-3; TRBD1 might be the D (6 bases). The germline V gene encodes CDR1 LGHNA and CDR2 YSLEER. The length of the CDR3 is 17 residues. Trimming took off 0 bases at V and 0 bases at J, with 13 bases between the two ends. CDR3 nucleotides: TGCGCCAGCAGCCAAGATCTTGCAGGGGAGAGCACAGATACGCAGTATTTT. Protein: CASSQDLAGESTDTQYF.

This chain connects TRBV9 to TRBJ2-1; D perhaps matches TRBD2 (6 bases). V dropped 3 bases and J dropped 0 bases, with 13 bases sitting between them. This CDR3 comprises 16 residues. The germline gives CDR1 SGDLS, CDR2 YYNGEE. The CDR3 region is CASSGAGGSSYNEQFF. The CDR3 bases are TGTGCCAGCAGCGGGGCTGGAGGGAGCTCCTACAATGAGCAGTTCTTC.

The chain has TRBV7-6 and TRBJ2-1; the D is unclear. Germline V lookup: CDR1 SGHVS, CDR2 FNYEAQ. The CDR3 runs to 15 residues. Trimming shortened V by 1 base and J by 7 bases, and 14 bases separated the two germline ends. The CDR3 bases are TGTGCCAGCAGCTTAGTAAGGTCGTTGGGGAATGAGCAGTTCTTC. Translated: CASSLVRSLGNEQFF. The complete variable domain, with remaining parts taken from reference TRBV7-6 and TRBJ2-1, reads GAGVSQSPRYKVTKRGQDVALRCDPISGHVSLYWYRQALGQGPEFLTYFNYEAQQDKSGLPNDRFSAERPEGSISTLTIQRTEQRDSAMYRCASSLVRSLGNEQFFGPGTRLTVL.

The gene calls are TRBV6-6 and TRBJ2-5; D is uncertain. V lost 8 bases and J lost 5, with 12 bases in between. The germline V gene encodes CDR1 MNHNY and CDR2 SVGAGI (reference sequence). This CDR3 region has 12 residues. CDR3 in DNA: TGTGCCAGCGGACGGTCTGGGGAGACCCAGTACTTC. It specifies CASGRSGETQYF.

V is TRBV5-6 and J is TRBJ2-2, with 9 bases matching TRBD1. The length of the CDR3 is 19 residues. V trimming: 3 bases; J trimming: 0 bases; junction bases outside the gene matches: 12. Germline V gives CDR1 SGHDT, CDR2 YYEEEE. This CDR3 is CASSSRTQQGATNTGELFF. The CDR3 nucleotides read TGTGCCAGCAGCTCCCGAACCCAACAGGGGGCTACGAACACCGGGGAGCTGTTTTTT. Filled out from reference TRBV5-6 and TRBJ2-2, the complete variable domain reads DAGVTQSPTHLIKTRGQQVTLRCSPKSGHDTVSWYQQALGQGPQFIFQYYEEEERQRGNFPDRFSGHQFPNYSSELNVNALLLGDSALYLCASSSRTQQGATNTGELFFGEGSRLTVL.

The rearrangement uses TRBV27 and TRBJ2-2; no clear D gene. Deletions cut 5 bases from V and 4 bases from J, with 8 bases between. CDR3 length: 13 residues. Germline CDR1 reads MNHEY; CDR2 reads SMNVEV (reference sequence). The chain's CDR3 is CASSMRTTGELFF. The CDR3 DNA reads TGTGCCAGCAGTATGAGAACCACCGGGGAGCTGTTTTTT.

The J gene is TRBJ1-6, the V gene TRBV18; 7 bases align to TRBD1. Germline-derived CDR1 and CDR2 are KGHSH and LQKENI. V lost 1 base and J lost 9; bases outside the gene matches: 6. The CDR3 is made up of 15 amino acids. CDR3: CASSPQGDRASPLHF. CDR3 DNA sequence: TGTGCCAGCTCACCACAGGGTGACAGGGCTTCACCCCTCCACTTT. The full variable domain, rest sourced from reference TRBV18 and TRBJ1-6, is NAGVMQNPRHLVRRRGQEARLRCSPMKGHSHVYWYRQLPEEGLKFMVYLQKENIIDESGMPKERFSAEFPKEGPSILRIQQVVRGDSAAYFCASSPQGDRASPLHFGNGTRLTVT.

The chain is built from TRBV4-1 and TRBJ1-2; 8 bases are a match to TRBD1. The length of the CDR3 is 14 residues. Germline V gene sequence: CDR1 MGHRA, CDR2 YSYEKL. With V trimmed by 6 bases and J by 4 bases, 7 bases remained unmatched. In DNA, the CDR3 is TGCGCCAGCAGGCTCCGGACAGGGACCTATGGCTACACCTTC. This codes for CASRLRTGTYGYTF.

The chain links TRBV11-3 to TRBJ1-5; 9 nucleotides match TRBD1. There are 14 residues in the CDR3. After removal of 9 bases from V and 4 bases from J, the junction contained 7 bases not matched to a gene. The V gene's germline CDR1 is SGHNT and CDR2 YENEEA. CDR3 in amino acids: CARNRGRSNQPQHF. The CDR3 nucleotides are TGTGCCAGAAACAGGGGGCGATCAAATCAGCCCCAGCATTTT.

V is TRBV11-2 and J is TRBJ2-3; D remains unclear. Trimming left V 0 bases short and J 4 bases short, with 5 bases between. The CDR3 is made up of 13 amino acids. CDR1 SGHAT and CDR2 FQNNGV come from the germline V gene. The CDR3, as DNA: TGTGCCAGCAGCTTAGATCAGTCAGATACGCAGTATTTT. Its translation: CASSLDQSDTQYF.

The V gene is TRBV7-8, the J gene TRBJ2-4; a weak D match, TRBD1 (6 bases). The germline CDR1 and CDR2 sequences are SGHVS and FQNEAQ. The CDR3 length is 16 residues. The germline V and J ends were trimmed by 5 bases and 1 base, with 15 bases remaining between them. CDR3 sequence reads: CASSDHRVTAKNIQYF. Here the CDR3 DNA reads TGTGCCAGCAGCGACCACAGGGTAACGGCCAAAAACATTCAGTACTTC.

The V and J genes are TRBV10-3 and TRBJ2-3; a weak D match, TRBD2 (6 bases). Looked up from germline, CDR1 is ENHRY and CDR2 is SYGVKD. The CDR3 extends over 15 amino acids. Trimming took 0 bases from V and 3 from J, leaving 10 bases between them. The CDR3 reads CAISESRGGTDTQYF. CDR3 in DNA: TGTGCCATCAGTGAGTCGCGGGGCGGAACAGATACGCAGTATTTT.

The rearrangement uses TRBV19 and TRBJ2-3; 9 bases map to TRBD2. V shed 6 bases and J 6 bases; nucleotides not matched to a gene: 10. Germline loops: CDR1 LNHDA, CDR2 SQIVND (reference sequence). The CDR3 totals 15 residues. CDR3: CASSSRGGRVDTQYF. CDR3 nucleotides: TGTGCCAGTAGCTCCCGAGGCGGGAGGGTGGATACGCAGTATTTT.

The V call is TRBV9, the J call TRBJ2-2, with 10 positions matching TRBD2. Germline assignment: CDR1 SGDLS and CDR2 YYNGEE. The CDR3 has 15 amino acids. V trimming: 1 base; J trimming: 5 bases; junction bases outside the gene matches: 2. The CDR3 DNA sequence: TGTGCCAGCAGCGTAAGCGGGAGGGGGACCGGGGAGCTGTTTTTT. As protein: CASSVSGRGTGELFF.

The chain combines TRBV7-6 with TRBJ2-7; D is perhaps TRBD1 or TRBD2 (5 bases each). Trimming stripped 4 bases from V and 6 bases from J, with 13 bases between. The length of the CDR3 is 13 residues. The germline V gene has CDR1 SGHVS and CDR2 FNYEAQ. CDR3: CASSSGPLLEQYF. CDR3 DNA: TGTGCCAGCAGCTCGGGACCCCTTCTCGAGCAGTACTTC. The variable domain in full, with the rest retrieved from reference TRBV7-6 and TRBJ2-7, is GAGVSQSPRYKVTKRGQDVALRCDPISGHVSLYWYRQALGQGPEFLTYFNYEAQQDKSGLPNDRFSAERPEGSISTLTIQRTEQRDSAMYRCASSSGPLLEQYFGPGTRLTVT.

The rearrangement joins TRBV7-9 to TRBJ2-1; D is uncertain. Germline CDR1 SEHNR, CDR2 FQNEAQ (reference sequence). The V and J ends lost 6 bases and 0 bases respectively, with 12 bases between them. The CDR3 length is 15 residues. Written as DNA, the CDR3 is TGTGCCAGCAGTAAGGAGCCCCACTCCTACAATGAGCAGTTCTTC. Amino acid sequence: CASSKEPHSYNEQFF.

J is TRBJ1-1 and V is TRBV30; D not resolved. Germline CDR1 reads GTSNPN; CDR2 reads SVGIG (reference sequence). The V end lost 0 bases, the J end lost 0 bases, and 5 bases lay between the germline ends. The CDR3 extends over 13 amino acids. In DNA, the CDR3 is TGTGCCTGGAGTGTAGGCATGAACACTGAAGCTTTCTTT. It is translated as CAWSVGMNTEAFF.

As to this clone: Since the CDR3 does not end with the conserved phenylalanine or tryptophan, this likely comes from a read error. The DNA is omitted, as the CDR3 cannot be located on it reliably, and the CDR3 follows TCRdb's listing. V usage is TRBV9 and J usage is TRBJ2-3. The CDR3 has 10 residues if both end residues are counted. Germline V gene lookup returns CDR1 SGDLS and CDR2 YYNGEE. The CDR3 spells CATSAASRVC.

The J gene is TRBJ1-5, the V gene TRBV7-4, with a tentative D call TRBD1 (6 bases). The CDR3 is made up of 15 amino acids. CDR1 and CDR2 from the germline V gene are SGHVT and SQSDAQ. V was shortened by 7 bases and J by 4 bases, with 17 bases between the two germline ends. The CDR3 DNA follows: TGTGCCAGCAACACTAGGGGGGGACCAAATCAGCCCCAGCATTTT. Translating it yields CASNTRGGPNQPQHF.

V is TRBV10-1 and J is TRBJ2-7; TRBD1 might be the D (5 bases). CDR1 WNHNN and CDR2 SYGVQD come from the germline V gene (reference sequence). This CDR3 has 13 residues. Trimming left V 2 bases short and J 2 bases short, with 7 bases between. The chain's CDR3 is CASSERGPYEQYF. The CDR3 region has the DNA TGCGCCAGCAGTGAGAGGGGCCCCTACGAGCAGTACTTC.

This rearrangement joins TRBV6-5 to TRBJ1-1; D is undetermined. CDR3 length equals 13 residues. Trimming removed 4 bases from V and 8 bases from J, with 14 bases in between. Germline V lookup: CDR1 MNHEY, CDR2 SVGAGI. The CDR3 DNA follows: TGTGCCAGCAGTTCTTCCAAAGGGTCCGAAGCTTTCTTT. Amino acids: CASSSSKGSEAFF.